These 18 T cell receptor beta chains share one sample of origin, sequenced in a study of cytomegalovirus exposure and HLA in healthy donors. PCR was performed using 60 Vbeta and 13 Jbeta primers. Clones were sequenced by immunoSEQ multiplex PCR, and TCRdb holds only the in-frame ones, with some missing. The sample has roughly 140,000 clones, about 80% seen once. The specimen was PBMCs. These receptors were collected from a man aged 40-55 years in good health and CMV-seronegative.

The chain uses TRBV7-9 and TRBJ1-1, with D possibly being TRBD1 (6 bases). V was clipped by 4 bases and J by 1 base, with 19 bases between them. Looked up from germline, CDR1 is SEHNR and CDR2 is FQNEAQ (reference sequence). The CDR3 is made up of 17 amino acids. The CDR3 is CASSSVFAGTKNTEAFF. The CDR3 nucleotides are TGTGCCAGCAGCTCAGTTTTTGCCGGGACAAAGAACACTGAAGCTTTCTTT.

V and J are TRBV5-1 and TRBJ2-1, with 7 positions matching TRBD2. Germline CDR1 and CDR2: SGHRS and YFSETQ. The length of the CDR3 is 15 residues. Trimming cost V 9 bases and J 5 bases; bases outside gene matches: 14. The CDR3 loop is CATRIVAGDHNEQFF. CDR3 DNA sequence: TGCGCCACCCGGATAGTGGCGGGGGACCACAATGAGCAGTTCTTC.

The genes are TRBV19 and TRBJ2-3; 12 nucleotides match TRBD1. Germline V gene sequence: CDR1 LNHDA, CDR2 SQIVND (reference sequence). Trimming removed 4 bases from V and 5 bases from J; junction bases left unmatched: 4. The CDR3 loop spans 15 amino acids. The CDR3 loop is CASSTGQGAGDTQYF. The CDR3 DNA is TGTGCCAGTAGTACGGGACAGGGGGCGGGAGATACGCAGTATTTT.

The chain couples TRBV5-8 to TRBJ1-1, with D tentatively TRBD1 (5 bases). The germline CDR1 and CDR2 sequences are SGHTS and YDEGEE. The length of the CDR3 is 14 residues. V was shortened by 4 bases and J by 5 bases, with 15 bases between the two germline ends. The CDR3 nucleotides read TGTGCCAGCAGCCCTTTTGTAGGGGTGACTGAAGCTTTCTTT. This codes for CASSPFVGVTEAFF.

The chain employs TRBV10-3 and TRBJ1-2; D is unresolved. Per the germline V gene, CDR1 is ENHRY and CDR2 is SYGVKD. The CDR3 totals 12 residues. Deletions cut 4 bases from V and 8 bases from J, with 11 bases between. CDR3 in DNA: TGTGCCATCAGTGCTTCCATGGAGGGCTACACCTTC. This sequence encodes CAISASMEGYTF.

This clone was seen a handful of times. V usage is TRBV6-5 and J usage is TRBJ1-4; possibly TRBD1 for D (6 bases). The germline V gene encodes CDR1 MNHEY and CDR2 SVGAGI. The V end was cut by 4 bases, the J end by 0 bases, with 9 bases between. The CDR3 has 15 amino acids. For the CDR3, the DNA is TGTGCCAGCAGTTCCGCAGGGGCAACTAATGAAAAACTGTTTTTT. Translation: CASSSAGATNEKLFF.

The J gene is TRBJ1-6, the V gene TRBV7-2; the D gene is possibly TRBD1 (5 bases). Trimming removed 7 bases from V and 9 bases from J, with 10 bases in between. Germline CDR1 and CDR2: SGHTA and FQGNSA. The CDR3 spans 12 residues. The DNA of the CDR3 is TGTGCCAGCAAGCAGGGCCCTTCACCCCTCCACTTT. Protein: CASKQGPSPLHF.

The table lists this clone with a count of one. The gene calls are TRBV5-6 and TRBJ2-5; 10 bases align to TRBD2. Germline lookup yields CDR1 SGHDT and CDR2 YYEEEE. With V trimmed by 4 bases and J by 6 bases, 9 bases remained unmatched. This CDR3 is built from 15 residues. As DNA, the CDR3 is TGTGCCAGCAGCATCACGGCAGCGGGGGGGAAGACCCAGTACTTC. Protein sequence: CASSITAAGGKTQYF.

In its sample, this clone was seen once. This rearrangement joins TRBV28 to TRBJ1-1; 8 bases are shared with TRBD1. This CDR3 spans 15 amino acids. V lost 6 bases and J lost 1; bases outside the gene matches: 7. Per the germline V gene, CDR1 is MDHEN and CDR2 is SYDVKM. The CDR3 DNA reads as TGTGCCAGCAGACCCCCGGACAGGGCGAACACTGAAGCTTTCTTT. Protein: CASRPPDRANTEAFF.

The V call is TRBV27, the J call TRBJ1-5; a possible D gene is TRBD1 (6 bases). The V end lost 2 bases, the J end lost 9 bases, and 11 bases lay between the germline ends. Germline CDR1 MNHEY, CDR2 SMNVEV (reference sequence). The CDR3 runs to 13 residues. The CDR3 loop is CASSLRSTGPQHF. The CDR3 DNA sequence: TGTGCCAGCAGTTTAAGGTCGACAGGGCCCCAGCATTTT.

This sequence joins TRBV30 and TRBJ1-5; 7 bases line up with TRBD1. This CDR3 spans 19 amino acids. Germline V gene data show CDR1 as GTSNPN and CDR2 as SVGIG (reference sequence). The trim removed 1 base at V and 2 bases at J, leaving 17 bases unmatched. CDR3 in amino acids: CAWSEGSYKPGQRNQPQHF. In DNA form, the CDR3 reads TGTGCCTGGAGTGAAGGAAGTTACAAACCGGGACAGCGCAATCAGCCCCAGCATTTT. The whole variable domain, remainder taken from reference TRBV30 and TRBJ1-5, is SQTIHQWPATLVQPVGSPLSLECTVEGTSNPNLYWYRQAAGRGLQLLFYSVGIGQISSEVPQNLSASRPQDRQFILSSKKLLLSDSGFYLCAWSEGSYKPGQRNQPQHFGDGTRLSIL.

The chain is built from TRBV6-6 and TRBJ2-3, with D perhaps matching TRBD1 (6 bases). Trimming removed 6 bases at V and 3 bases at J, with 10 bases between. The CDR3 is 13 residues long. The germline CDR1 and CDR2 sequences are MNHNY and SVGAGI (reference sequence). The CDR3 reads CASSPQGTDTQYF. The CDR3 DNA reads TGTGCCAGCAGCCCCCAGGGGACAGATACGCAGTATTTT.

J is TRBJ2-4 and V is TRBV7-2; D perhaps matches TRBD1 (6 bases). The CDR3 has 16 amino acids. Per the germline V gene, CDR1 is SGHTA and CDR2 is FQGNSA. Trimming took 5 bases from V and 3 from J, leaving 17 bases between them. The CDR3 bases are TGTGCCAGCAGCGGACGGACAGTCTCTGTCAAAAACATTCAGTACTTC. Amino acids: CASSGRTVSVKNIQYF.

This clone occurred a few times. The V and J genes are TRBV25-1 and TRBJ2-3, with 8 bases lining up with TRBD2. The ends lost 6 bases at V and 1 base at J; junction bases unmatched: 3. Germline V gene data show CDR1 as MGHDK and CDR2 as SYGVNS. CDR3 length equals 14 residues. The CDR3 sequence: CASRLADRTDTQYF. Written as DNA, the CDR3 is TGTGCCAGCAGACTAGCGGACCGCACAGATACGCAGTATTTT.

This clone was counted a single time. The DNA of the CDR3 is TGTGCCAGCAGCGAGACGGGGGGGCTCTACAATGAGCAGTTCTTC. It encodes CASSETGGLYNEQFF. The chain couples TRBV7-6 to TRBJ2-1, with TRBD2 identical over 8 bases. Germline-derived CDR1 and CDR2 are SGHVS and FNYEAQ. The CDR3 totals 15 residues. V lost 5 bases and J lost 3; bases outside the gene matches: 6.

The CDR3 bases are TGTGCCAGCAGCTTGACCAGCGGGGGAGCCACAGATACGCAGTATTTT. This translates into CASSLTSGGATDTQYF. The chain is built from TRBV11-3 and TRBJ2-3; 8 bases agree with TRBD2. CDR1 is SGHNT, CDR2 YENEEA, per germline. The CDR3 runs 16 residues. J gave up 2 bases and V 3 bases, and 7 bases lay outside the gene matches. The full variable domain, its missing parts supplied by reference TRBV11-3 and TRBJ2-3, is EAGVVQSPRYKIIEKKQPVAFWCNPISGHNTLYWYLQNLGQGPELLIRYENEEAVDDSQLPKDRFSAERLKGVDSTLKIQPAELGDSAVYLCASSLTSGGATDTQYFGPGTRLTVL.

The V gene is TRBV10-1, the J gene TRBJ1-3; 7 bases are a match to TRBD1. The CDR3 consists of 18 residues. With V trimmed by 0 bases and J by 4 bases, 12 bases remained unmatched. CDR1 WNHNN and CDR2 SYGVQD come from the germline V gene (reference sequence). Written as DNA, the CDR3 is TGCGCCAGCAGTGAGTCTAAATCGACAGGGAATCGAGGAAACACCATATATTTT. Its translation is CASSESKSTGNRGNTIYF.

V is TRBV7-2 and J is TRBJ2-7; the D is unclear. Trimming stripped 5 bases from V and 3 bases from J, with 8 bases between. Looked up from germline, CDR1 is SGHTA and CDR2 is FQGNSA. This CDR3 is built from 12 residues. The CDR3 sequence: CASSPNHYEQYF. CDR3 sequence (DNA): TGTGCCAGCAGCCCCAATCACTACGAGCAGTACTTC.